This T cell receptor (beta chain) came from a study of cytomegalovirus exposure and HLA in healthy donors. With 60 Vbeta and 13 Jbeta primers, the PCR was carried out. Only in-frame clones appear in the TCRdb table, and some are missing; sequencing was by immunoSEQ multiplex PCR. The data show under 200,000 clones, 55% to 80% seen once. Germline loops: CDR1 MNHEY, CDR2 SMNVEV (reference sequence). V lost 6 bases, J lost 4 bases, and 7 bases stayed unmatched. The CDR3 is 14 residues long. This clone was detected only a few times. The material sequenced was PBMCs. The V gene is TRBV27, the J gene TRBJ2-7; 9 nucleotides match TRBD1. The TCR was taken from a young woman in good health and CMV-seropositive. CDR3 sequence (DNA): TGTGCCAGCAGCTCCGGGACAGGGTTTTACGAGCAGTACTTC. Protein sequence: CASSSGTGFYEQYF.